This entry describes one T cell receptor (beta chain). Deep-level settings were used for running the assay. Every immunoSEQ plate was one replicate of a subset's evenly spread DNA. TCRdb keeps only in-frame clones here, not all; method: immunoSEQ multiplex PCR. The repertoire consists of millions of clones, with 93% occurring once and the leading ten covering approximately 1.7%. CDR1 and CDR2 from the germline V gene are MDHEN and SYDVKM. The CDR3 is made up of 14 amino acids. V lost 6 bases and J lost 4, with 16 bases in between. The data belong to a study of shared clonotypes between healthy human individuals. The wider study: The cohort had a couple of women and a few men, ages 18 to 49.

CD8 cells regarded as naive lacked CD45RO, were positively chosen for CCR7, and omitted terminally differentiated effector memory CD45RA+ cells. The clonotype comes from a man between 18 and 35 years old in good health. Some clones in this sample may be carry-over from other donors' samples. The sample was naive CD8+ T cells from PBMCs. The chain couples TRBV28 to TRBJ2-7, with D tentatively TRBD1 or TRBD2 (5 bases each). This CDR3 reads CASRGARGRYEQYF. Written as DNA, the CDR3 is TGTGCCAGCAGAGGGGCACGGGGTAGGTACGAGCAGTACTTC.